This is a list of T cell receptor beta chains from one sample in a study of T cell responses to AZD1222 COVID-19 vaccine. Assay used: immunoSEQ multiplex PCR; TCRdb lists only in-frame clones, some missing. The sample gives nearly 90,000 clones, 80% to 90% of which show up once; about 9.4% is in the top ten. This material consisted of peripheral blood, taken on day 0 of MenACWY control vaccination. All receptors come from an adult in good health. CDR3s include the opening cysteine and the closing phenylalanine or tryptophan. A D gene is named only where the DNA matches it firmly. Expanded clones are given a class, and other clones once, few, many or no size at all.

J,size,D,V,DNA,CDR3
TRBJ2-2,-,-,TRBV4-2,TGTGCCAGCAGCCTCCGGGGCAACACCGGGGAGCTGTTTTTT,CASSLRGNTGELFF
TRBJ2-7,once,TRBD2,TRBV9,TGTGCCAGCAGCGTAGCGGGGGGGATTGGGTACGAGCAGTACTTC,CASSVAGGIGYEQYF
TRBJ1-1,-,-,TRBV5-1,TGCGCCAGCAGCACCGAGGGGGGGAACACTGAAGCTTTCTTT,CASSTEGGNTEAFF
TRBJ1-2,-,TRBD1,TRBV6-1,TGTGCCAGCAGTGGAAAGACCGGGACAGGGAACTATGGCTACACCTTC,CASSGKTGTGNYGYTF
TRBJ1-4,few,TRBD1,TRBV15,TGTGCCACCAGCAGGGGACAGGAGGAAAAACTGTTTTTT,CATSRGQEEKLFF
TRBJ2-2,-,-,TRBV2,TGTGCCAGCACCCCGAACCCGTTAGGGGAGCTGTTTTTT,CASTPNPLGELFF
TRBJ2-1,-,-,TRBV7-2,TGTGCCAGCAGCACTAGTCGCGCCACTTACAATGAGCAGTTCTTC,CASSTSRATYNEQFF
TRBJ2-2,once,-,TRBV9,TGTGCCAGCAGCGTAGTAGACACCGGGGAGCTGTTTTTT,CASSVVDTGELFF
TRBJ2-1,once,-,TRBV6-5,TGTGCCAGCAGTTACTCGAGCCCCAATGAGCAGTTCTTC,CASSYSSPNEQFF
TRBJ1-6,-,-,TRBV6-6,TGTGCCAGCAGTTACGGACCGATGAATTCACCCCTCCACTTT,CASSYGPMNSPLHF
TRBJ1-1,-,-,TRBV2,TGTGCCAGCAGTGAAGGGCACCTACGGAACACTGAAGCTTTCTTT,CASSEGHLRNTEAFF
TRBJ2-5,-,-,TRBV7-8,TGTGCCAGCAGCCCGTTCGGGCGAGGGGGCCAAGAGACCCAGTACTTC,CASSPFGRGGQETQYF
TRBJ2-7,-,TRBD1,TRBV4-3,TGCGCCAGCAGCCAGAGTCCGGGACAGGGGGCTTACGAGCAGTACTTC,CASSQSPGQGAYEQYF
TRBJ1-2,once,TRBD1,TRBV28,TGTGCCAGCAGTACCGGGACAGGGCACTATGGCTACACCTTC,CASSTGTGHYGYTF
TRBJ1-1,-,-,TRBV7-2,TGTGCCAGCAGCTTAGGGTTTAAAGCGATGGACCCTGAAGCTTTCTTT,CASSLGFKAMDPEAFF
TRBJ1-2,few,-,TRBV14,TGTGCCAGCAGCCAAGAGTGGGACCTCCGCAATGGCTACACCTTC,CASSQEWDLRNGYTF
TRBJ1-1,-,-,TRBV12-5,TGTGCTAGTGTTCAATCCCACACTGAAGCTTTCTTT,CASVQSHTEAFF
TRBJ1-2,-,-,TRBV12-3/TRBV12-4,TGTGCCAGCGGTGTGCTAACTGACTATGGCTACACCTTC,CASGVLTDYGYTF
TRBJ1-5,-,-,TRBV12-5,TGTGCTAGTGGTGTGGGAATAAATCAGCCCCAGCATTTT,CASGVGINQPQHF
TRBJ1-2,-,-,TRBV12-3/TRBV12-4,TGTGCCAGCAGTTTAGCAGGGTTTGGCTACACCTTC,CASSLAGFGYTF
TRBJ1-3,-,-,TRBV27,TGTGCCAGCGGCACCTCTGGAAACACCATATATTTT,CASGTSGNTIYF
TRBJ2-7,-,TRBD2,TRBV5-5,TGTGCCAGCAGCTTGGGGGTGGGACTAGCGGGGTCGTCCTACGAGCAGTACTTC,CASSLGVGLAGSSYEQYF
TRBJ1-2,-,-,TRBV25-1,TGTGCCAGCAGTGAGGGGCTAGGCTATGGCTACACCTTC,CASSEGLGYGYTF
TRBJ1-3,-,-,TRBV10-3,TGTGCCATCAGTGAGACCGGAAACACCATATATTTT,CAISETGNTIYF
TRBJ1-2,-,-,TRBV12-3/TRBV12-4,TGTGCCAGCAGCCCCCCCCTAGGCTATGGCTACACCTTC,CASSPPLGYGYTF
TRBJ2-7,-,-,TRBV6-2/TRBV6-3,TGTGCCAGCAGTTACTGGGGAGTGGGGGAGCAGTACTTC,CASSYWGVGEQYF
TRBJ2-5,once,-,TRBV3-1/TRBV3-2,TGTGCCAGCAGCTCCTCGGGGGAAGAGACCCAGTACTTC,CASSSSGEETQYF
TRBJ2-1,-,-,TRBV19,TGTGCCAGTAGTCCCCCCTGGGGGGAGAATCTGGATGAGCAGTTCTTC,CASSPPWGENLDEQFF
TRBJ1-6,-,-,TRBV7-9,TGTGCCAGCAGCTTAATGGGGGGCCTTTATAATTCACCCCTCCACTTT,CASSLMGGLYNSPLHF
TRBJ1-6,-,-,TRBV5-4,TGTGCCAGCAGCTTGGGGCGGGACGGGTATTCACCCCTCCACTTT,CASSLGRDGYSPLHF
TRBJ2-7,-,TRBD2,TRBV19,TGTGCCAGTAGGCAAAGAGCGGGGGGGCCGGTCGACGAGCAGTACTTC,CASRQRAGGPVDEQYF
TRBJ2-7,-,TRBD1,TRBV6-5,TGTGCCAGCAGTCACCGGGGACAGGGGGTGAACGAGCAGTACTTC,CASSHRGQGVNEQYF
TRBJ1-5,-,-,TRBV6-5,TGTGCCAGCACCCGACAGTTCAATCAGCCCCAGCATTTT,CASTRQFNQPQHF
TRBJ1-6,-,-,TRBV6-5,TGTGCCAGCACCAGGGATAGCTCCTATAATTCACCCCTCCACTTT,CASTRDSSYNSPLHF
TRBJ1-6,once,-,TRBV2,TGTGCCAGCCGGGACCTAAATTCACCCCTCCACTTT,CASRDLNSPLHF
TRBJ2-7,-,-,TRBV7-9,TGTGCCGCTGCGGGGGGACAGGGCTCCTACGAGCAGTACTTC,CAAAGGQGSYEQYF
TRBJ2-5,-,-,TRBV29-1,TGCAGCACGACAGCGATCCTACAAGAGACCCAGTACTTC,CSTTAILQETQYF
TRBJ1-2,-,TRBD1,TRBV27,TGTGCCACCAGGCAGGGGGGTGGTGGCTACACCTTC,CATRQGGGGYTF
TRBJ2-7,-,TRBD2,TRBV9,TGTGCCAGCAGCACCTTAGCGGGACCCTACGAGCAGTACTTC,CASSTLAGPYEQYF
TRBJ2-7,once,-,TRBV6-5,TGTGCCAGCACCCCGGGGAAATCGGGTGCCTACGAGCAGTACTTC,CASTPGKSGAYEQYF
TRBJ2-1,-,TRBD1,TRBV5-1,TGCGCCAGCAGCTTGGGGACAGGGGGTAATGAGCAGTTCTTC,CASSLGTGGNEQFF
TRBJ1-1,-,-,TRBV4-1,TGCGCCAGCAGCCAAGAGGGCGAGGGACCACTATCGGAATTT,CASSQEGEGPLSEF
TRBJ2-3,-,-,TRBV5-1,TGCGCCAGCAGCTCGGGCCAGCGGGGCACAGATACGCAGTATTTT,CASSSGQRGTDTQYF
TRBJ2-7,-,-,TRBV18,TGTGCCAGCTCACCTGGACAGAGCTCCTACGAGCAGTACTTC,CASSPGQSSYEQYF
TRBJ1-1,few,-,TRBV27,TGTGCCAGCAGTCCGAGGGTTGTGAACACTGAAGCTTTCTTT,CASSPRVVNTEAFF
TRBJ2-7,-,-,TRBV7-9,TGTGCCAGCAGCTTCCCGCAGGCAGGGAATCACGAGCAGTACTTC,CASSFPQAGNHEQYF